The clone carrying this T cell receptor beta chain was observed a few times. The record originates from a study of T cell repertoires in cytomegalovirus infection. TCRdb fed the reads into MiXCR, producing one record per CDR3 protein. The data contain approximately 150,000 distinct CDR3 sequences, 15% to 20% of them singletons. Trimming removed 1 base from V and 3 bases from J, with 10 bases in between. The CDR3 runs 15 residues. CDR1 is SGHVS and CDR2 is FNYEAQ in the germline V gene. The gene calls are TRBV7-6 and TRBJ2-1; D possibly corresponds to TRBD1 (6 bases). The sequence was obtained from a human donor in good health (CMV status not recorded). Some clones in this sample may be carry-over from other donors' samples. The sample consisted of CD8+ T cells from PBMCs. CDR3: CASSLGSRGYNEQFF. CDR3 nucleotide sequence: TGTGCCAGCAGCTTAGGGTCCAGGGGCTACAATGAGCAGTTCTTC. Drawing the rest from reference TRBV7-6 and TRBJ2-1, the complete variable domain is GAGVSQSPRYKVTKRGQDVALRCDPISGHVSLYWYRQALGQGPEFLTYFNYEAQQDKSGLPNDRFSAERPEGSISTLTIQRTEQRDSAMYRCASSLGSRGYNEQFFGPGTRLTVL.